This record concerns one TCR beta chain sequence. The target antigen is unknown. This sample was taken from a study of T cell responses to AZD1222 COVID-19 vaccine. Repertoires were generated with immunoSEQ multiplex PCR, while TCRdb's copy carries only in-frame clones and drops some. The sample consists of 150,000 to 200,000 clones, 85% to 90% of them appearing once. The V end was cut by 1 base, the J end by 5 bases, with 17 bases between. CDR1 is MGHRA, CDR2 YSYEKL, per germline. The CDR3 spans 16 residues. General study points: Repertoire sampling occurred only after the peak T cell response. Donors, mostly white British, included more females; clonal diversity was possibly underestimated. After two AZD1222 doses, spike-specific TCR breadth and depth rose versus day 0.

This specimen was peripheral blood, taken on day 0 of AZD1222 vaccination. This sequence joins TRBV4-1 and TRBJ2-5; D is perhaps TRBD1 (6 bases). The TCR was taken from an adult in good health. CDR3 DNA: TGCGCCAGCAGCCAAGCCCTGACCGAGGGGGTGGAGACCCAGTACTTC. This sequence encodes CASSQALTEGVETQYF.